A single TCR beta chain is shown here with its context. The table lists this clonotype with many counts. What this receptor recognizes is not known. The record has no base qualities; no much larger clone is one base away. TCRdb lists the instrument as Illumina HiSeq 1500. TCRdb's own reprocessing of the public reads used fastp at Q25 and MiXCR and kept productive beta chains. Rows are combined by CDR3 protein, so each entry shows the most common genes and DNA. Recorded for this sample are more than 200,000 distinct CDR3 sequences; approximately 9.2% of them occurred a single time. Jointly, the top ten make up approximately 15% of the sample. These data are taken from a study of T cell repertoires in cytomegalovirus infection (dated by TCRdb to between 2017 and 2020). About the study as a whole: Because public TCR beta signatures pointed to carriage of CMV infection together with the matching HLA type, the HLA type of each donor mattered for the analysis. What the authors observed across the whole study: The ex vivo response was dominated by HLA-C-restricted CMV-specific TCR beta clonotypes, and the single most frequent clonotype in two of eight donors was supplied by these HLA-C-restricted clonotypes. Cumulative frequency of public TCR beta family members discriminated carriers of CMV infection plus the relevant HLA type in this cohort and an independent approximately 370-donor cohort.

The germline V gene yields SGHTA for CDR1 and FQGNSA for CDR2. From the cysteine through the phenylalanine, the CDR3 covers 15 amino acids. Only CDR3 DNA is held: 45 bases, read in frame from base 1. The germline V and J ends show losses of 1 base and 6 bases respectively, and no gene match explains 9 bases of the junction. The sequence derives from a human donor in good health (CMV status not recorded). Some clones in this sample may be carry-over from other donors' samples. The sequenced sample was PBMCs. Recombination joined TRBV7-2 with TRBJ2-7; 7 of the junction bases match TRBD1. The nucleotide sequence reads TGTGCCAGCAGCTTAGGGGTGACAGGGCAGAGCGAGCAGTACTTC. This gives the protein CASSLGVTGQSEQYF.